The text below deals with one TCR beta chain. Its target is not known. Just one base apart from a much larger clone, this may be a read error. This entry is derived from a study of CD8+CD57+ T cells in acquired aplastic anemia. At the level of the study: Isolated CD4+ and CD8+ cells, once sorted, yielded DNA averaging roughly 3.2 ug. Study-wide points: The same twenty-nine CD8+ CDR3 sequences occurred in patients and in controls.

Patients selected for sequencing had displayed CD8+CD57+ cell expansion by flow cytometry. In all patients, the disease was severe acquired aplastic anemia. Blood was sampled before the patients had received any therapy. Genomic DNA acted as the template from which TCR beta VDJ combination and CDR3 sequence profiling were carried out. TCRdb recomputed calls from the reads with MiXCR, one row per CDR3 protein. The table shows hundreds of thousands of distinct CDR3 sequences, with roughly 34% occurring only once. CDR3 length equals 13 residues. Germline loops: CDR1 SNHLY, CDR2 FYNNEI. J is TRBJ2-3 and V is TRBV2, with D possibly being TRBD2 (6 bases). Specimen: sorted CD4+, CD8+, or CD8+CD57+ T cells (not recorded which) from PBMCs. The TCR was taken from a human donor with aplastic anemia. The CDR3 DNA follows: TGTGCCAGCAGTGACGGGGGTTTAGATGCGCAGTATTTT. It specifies CASSDGGLDAQYF.